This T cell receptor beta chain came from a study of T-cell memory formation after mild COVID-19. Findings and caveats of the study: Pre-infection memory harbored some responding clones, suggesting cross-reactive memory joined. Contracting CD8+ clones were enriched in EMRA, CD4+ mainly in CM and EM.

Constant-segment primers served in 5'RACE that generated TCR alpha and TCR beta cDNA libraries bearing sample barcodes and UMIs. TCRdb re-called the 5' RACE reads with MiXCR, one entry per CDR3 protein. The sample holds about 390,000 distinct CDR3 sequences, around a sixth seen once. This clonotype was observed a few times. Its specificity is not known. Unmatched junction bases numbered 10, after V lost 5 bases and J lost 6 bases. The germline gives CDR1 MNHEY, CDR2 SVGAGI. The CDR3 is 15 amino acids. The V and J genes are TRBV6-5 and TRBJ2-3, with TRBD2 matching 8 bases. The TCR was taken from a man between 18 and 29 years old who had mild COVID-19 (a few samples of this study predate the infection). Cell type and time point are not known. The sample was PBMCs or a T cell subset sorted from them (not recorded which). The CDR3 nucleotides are TGTGCCAGCAGTGGATTAGCGGGGAGCATCGATACGCAGTATTTT. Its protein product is CASSGLAGSIDTQYF.